A selection of T cell receptor beta chains follows, all from one sample in a study of T cells after yellow fever vaccination. A single record per CDR3 protein comes from TCRdb applying MiXCR to the 5' RACE reads. In the table there are 250,000 to 400,000 distinct CDR3 sequences, roughly 4.3% of which are singletons. Sequencing used PBMCs, obtained 5 days after the yellow fever booster vaccination. These receptors originate from a man aged 18-30 years who received the YFV17D yellow fever vaccine. CDR3s include the opening cysteine and the closing phenylalanine or tryptophan. The D gene is left open where the match is weak. Size is omitted from some rows. Given values are once, few, many or a class for expanded clones.

>TRBJ1-2|few|14|TRBV6-5|-
CASSSYLGNRGYTF
TGTGCCAGCAGTTCCTATTTGGGGAATCGTGGCTACACCTTC
>TRBJ2-3|-|16|TRBV5-6|TRBD2
CASSTTTGGGADTQYF
TGTGCCAGCAGCACCACCACGGGGGGGGGAGCCGATACGCAGTATTTT
>TRBJ2-1|few|15|TRBV4-1|-
CASSQVTGGYNEQFF
TGCGCCAGCAGCCAAGTAACTGGGGGCTACAATGAGCAGTTCTTC
>TRBJ2-1|few|14|TRBV20-1|-
CSARDRGRYNEQFF
TGCAGTGCTAGAGATCGGGGCAGGTACAATGAGCAGTTCTTC
>TRBJ1-1|-|14|TRBV27|-
CASMEGTMNTEAFF
TGTGCCAGCATGGAGGGGACCATGAACACTGAAGCTTTCTTT
>TRBJ2-1|many|15|TRBV20-1|-
CSANKGPAAYNEQFF
TGCAGTGCTAATAAGGGGCCGGCTGCCTACAATGAGCAGTTCTTC
>TRBJ2-1|many|16|TRBV3-1|TRBD2
CASRRTSGQNYNEQFF
TGTGCCAGCAGGCGAACTAGCGGCCAAAACTACAATGAGCAGTTCTTC
>TRBJ2-7|-|15|TRBV27|-
CASKRPGLLSYEQYF
TGTGCCAGCAAGCGACCGGGACTCCTCTCCTACGAGCAGTACTTC
>TRBJ1-1|-|18|TRBV3-2|-
CASSQECRQFYKDTEAFF
TGTGCCAGCAGCCAAGAGTGTCGACAGTTTTATAAGGACACTGAAGCTTTCTTT
>TRBJ1-2|-|15|TRBV19|-
CASSIDRGSNYGYTF
TGTGCCAGTAGTATAGATCGGGGCAGCAACTATGGCTACACCTTC
>TRBJ1-6|many|13|TRBV5-1|-
CASRRGANSPLHF
TGCGCCAGCAGAAGGGGGGCTAATTCACCCCTCCACTTT
>TRBJ2-3|few|15|TRBV5-1|TRBD1
CASSYGQDYTDTQYF
TGCGCCAGCAGCTATGGACAGGATTACACAGATACGCAGTATTTT
>TRBJ2-1|few|15|TRBV30|-
CAWSGISRIYNEQFF
TGTGCCTGGAGTGGGATCTCGCGGATATACAATGAGCAGTTCTTC
>TRBJ2-6|many|18|TRBV6-2/TRBV6-3|TRBD1
CASSRSRDRWTGANVLTF
TGTGCCAGCAGTCGTAGCCGGGACAGGTGGACTGGGGCCAACGTCCTGACTTTC
>TRBJ2-1|-|17|TRBV20-1|-
CSAPSPSGAHSRDEQFF
TGCAGTGCCCCCTCCCCCTCAGGGGCTCATTCGCGGGATGAGCAGTTCTTC
>TRBJ1-1|-|13|TRBV19|-
CASFRWAGAEAFF
TGTGCCAGCTTCCGTTGGGCGGGGGCTGAAGCTTTCTTT
>TRBJ2-1|-|16|TRBV11-2|-
CASSPTGRGGGDEQFF
TGTGCCAGCAGCCCGACGGGAAGAGGTGGGGGCGATGAGCAGTTCTTC
>TRBJ1-3|-|14|TRBV15|-
CATSRDLRGNTIYF
TGTGCCACCAGCAGAGATCTAAGAGGAAACACCATATATTTT
>TRBJ1-6|few|13|TRBV20-1|-
CSASTDYNSPLHF
TGCAGTGCTAGCACAGACTATAATTCACCCCTCCACTTT
>TRBJ1-2|-|14|TRBV5-5|TRBD1
CASSPAGQGIGYTF
TGTGCCAGCAGCCCCGCGGGACAGGGCATTGGCTACACCTTC
>TRBJ2-1|-|13|TRBV12-3/TRBV12-4|-
CASRRPTVNEQFF
TGTGCCAGCAGACGTCCGACCGTCAATGAGCAGTTCTTC
>TRBJ2-5|few|15|TRBV4-2|-
CASSQDRRDRETQYF
TGTGCCAGCAGCCAAGATCGGAGGGATCGAGAGACCCAGTACTTC
>TRBJ1-3|many|16|TRBV6-5|TRBD1
CATYTGGNQAGNTIYF
TGTGCCACCTACACAGGGGGAAACCAAGCTGGAAACACCATATATTTT
>TRBJ1-1|-|17|TRBV7-6|-
CASSLLGRGAPGTEAFF
TGTGCCAGCAGCCTTTTGGGCCGGGGGGCACCTGGAACTGAAGCTTTCTTT
>TRBJ2-7|many|13|TRBV5-1|-
CASSFDRSYEQYF
TGCGCCAGCAGCTTTGACAGATCCTACGAGCAGTACTTC
>TRBJ2-1|-|14|TRBV7-9|TRBD2
CASRPGLGAGEQFF
TGTGCCAGCAGACCGGGACTAGGAGCGGGTGAGCAGTTCTTC
>TRBJ2-5|-|14|TRBV7-2|TRBD1
CASAVRQGEETQYF
TGTGCCAGCGCCGTCAGACAGGGAGAAGAGACCCAGTACTTC
>TRBJ1-3|-|16|TRBV7-9|TRBD1
CASSPRQGGSGNTIYF
TGTGCCAGCAGCCCCCGACAGGGCGGCTCTGGAAACACCATATATTTT
>TRBJ2-3|-|12|TRBV20-1|-
CSARLLADTQYF
TGCAGTGCTAGACTACTAGCAGATACGCAGTATTTT
>TRBJ1-5|few|15|TRBV6-2/TRBV6-3|-
CASSYSGTNNQPQHF
TGTGCCAGCAGTTACTCCGGGACAAACAATCAGCCCCAGCATTTT
>TRBJ2-1|-|16|TRBV9|TRBD2
CASSVASGGAYNEQFF
TGTGCCAGCAGCGTAGCTTCGGGGGGTGCCTACAATGAGCAGTTCTTC
>TRBJ1-4|-|16|TRBV6-6|TRBD1
CASSYDRTGSVEKLFF
TGTGCCAGCAGTTATGACCGGACAGGGTCAGTAGAAAAACTGTTTTTT
>TRBJ2-1|few|14|TRBV4-3|-
CASSQDQLTRLQFF
TGCGCCAGCAGCCAAGATCAGCTGACGAGACTCCAGTTCTTC
>TRBJ1-2|-|13|TRBV7-3|-
CASSLQANYGYTF
TGTGCCAGCAGCTTGCAAGCTAACTATGGCTACACCTTC
>TRBJ1-2|few|17|TRBV4-1|-
CASSPPGRARANYGYTF
TGCGCCAGCAGCCCCCCAGGAAGGGCGAGAGCTAACTATGGCTACACCTTC
>TRBJ2-5|-|16|TRBV7-2|TRBD2
CATAGGGLSFEETQYF
TGTGCCACCGCGGGGGGGGGCCTTTCGTTCGAAGAGACCCAGTACTTC
>TRBJ2-2|few|15|TRBV5-4|TRBD1
CASSRRTGATGELFF
TGTGCCAGCAGCCGGAGGACAGGAGCTACCGGGGAGCTGTTTTTT
>TRBJ2-5|few|16|TRBV7-9|-
CASSRPYRKIQETQYF
TGTGCCAGCAGCCGACCTTATCGGAAAATCCAAGAGACCCAGTACTTC
>TRBJ1-4|few|17|TRBV15|-
CATSRGWRVVSNEKLFF
TGTGCCACCAGCAGAGGGTGGAGGGTAGTATCTAATGAAAAACTGTTTTTT
>TRBJ1-1|-|16|TRBV11-2|-
CASSFAPGQPNTEAFF
TGTGCCAGCAGCTTTGCCCCCGGACAGCCGAACACTGAAGCTTTCTTT
>TRBJ2-3|few|17|TRBV24-1|TRBD2
CATSDLTSGDLPDTQYF
TGTGCCACCAGTGACCTGACTAGCGGGGACTTGCCAGATACGCAGTATTTT
>TRBJ2-5|-|13|TRBV15|-
CATSRVVQETQYF
TGTGCCACCAGCAGAGTAGTCCAAGAGACCCAGTACTTC
>TRBJ2-2|-|15|TRBV20-1|TRBD2
CSARSGGGDTGELFF
TGCAGTGCTCGTAGCGGGGGGGGCGACACCGGGGAGCTGTTTTTT
>TRBJ1-5|few|15|TRBV4-1|-
CASSQINRGAQPQHF
TGCGCCAGCAGCCAAATAAATCGTGGAGCTCAGCCCCAGCATTTT
>TRBJ1-2|few|17|TRBV7-6|-
CASSLETGRAANYGYTF
TGTGCCAGCAGCTTAGAAACCGGACGAGCAGCTAACTATGGCTACACCTTC
>TRBJ2-7|few|14|TRBV7-2|TRBD2
CASSYGLAPYEQYF
TGTGCCAGCAGCTATGGACTAGCGCCCTACGAGCAGTACTTC
>TRBJ2-7|-|14|TRBV29-1|-
CSVEMSAESYEQYF
TGCAGCGTTGAAATGTCGGCAGAATCCTACGAGCAGTACTTC
>TRBJ2-6|few|14|TRBV19|-
CASSPGNGANVLTF
TGTGCCAGTAGCCCCGGAAATGGGGCCAACGTCCTGACTTTC